This entry lists 8 T cell receptor beta chains sequenced from one sample in a study of cytomegalovirus exposure and HLA in healthy donors. Method: immunoSEQ multiplex PCR; TCRdb's copy keeps in-frame clones and lacks some. This table holds fewer than 150,000 clones, around 87% found once. The sample taken for sequencing was PBMCs. The receptors originated from a man younger than 30 in good health and CMV-seropositive.

J is TRBJ1-2 and V is TRBV7-6, with 7 bases matching TRBD1. Germline CDR1 and CDR2: SGHVS and FNYEAQ. V was clipped by 5 bases and J by 4 bases; unmatched bases: 13. This CDR3 is 16 amino acids long. The CDR3 DNA reads TGTGCCAGCAGCCCTCTGACAGGGAATCTCCGCTATGGCTACACCTTC. Translating gives CASSPLTGNLRYGYTF.

The chain joins TRBV5-1 to TRBJ1-2, with TRBD1 identical over 12 bases. From germline, CDR1 is SGHRS and CDR2 YFSETQ. The CDR3 runs to 16 residues. Germline trimming cut 4 bases from V and 7 bases from J; bases unmatched to any gene: 11. The CDR3 DNA is TGCGCCAGCAGCCCGGGGAGGGACAGGGGGCATGGTGGCTACACCTTC. As protein: CASSPGRDRGHGGYTF.

This chain joins TRBV29-1 and TRBJ2-7; 7 bases match TRBD1. The CDR3 has 12 amino acids. From germline, CDR1 is SQVTM and CDR2 ANQGSEA. The ends lost 7 bases at V and 5 bases at J; junction bases unmatched: 8. Here the CDR3 DNA reads TGCAGCGCCCGCCTCACAGGGGACGAGCAGTACTTC. Its translation: CSARLTGDEQYF.

V and J are TRBV19 and TRBJ2-2, with D possibly being TRBD1 (6 bases). This CDR3 spans 13 amino acids. Looked up from germline, CDR1 is LNHDA and CDR2 is SQIVND (reference sequence). V lost 7 bases to trimming and J lost 2 bases, with 8 bases between them. CDR3 nucleotides: TGTGCCAGTAAGGGACAAAACACCGGGGAGCTGTTTTTT. Protein sequence: CASKGQNTGELFF.

The V and J genes are TRBV5-1 and TRBJ2-5; the D gene is possibly TRBD2 (5 bases). This CDR3 spans 15 amino acids. From germline, CDR1 is SGHRS and CDR2 YFSETQ. Deletions cut 4 bases from V and 1 base from J, with 14 bases between. The CDR3 spells CASSPVGSRQETQYF. CDR3 sequence (DNA): TGCGCCAGCAGCCCGGTAGGGAGTCGCCAAGAGACCCAGTACTTC.

This chain links TRBV18 with TRBJ1-2; 7 bases match TRBD1. Losses at the gene ends were 2 bases for V and 0 bases for J; bases not matched to a gene: 9. Germline V gives CDR1 KGHSH, CDR2 LQKENI. CDR3 length: 17 residues. The CDR3 region is CASSPILNRGANYGYTF. The CDR3 nucleotides are TGTGCCAGCTCACCAATATTAAACAGGGGAGCTAACTATGGCTACACCTTC.

CDR3 sequence: CASSRTSGHTYEQYF. The CDR3, as DNA: TGTGCCAGCAGTCGGACTAGCGGGCATACCTACGAGCAGTACTTC. The gene calls are TRBV27 and TRBJ2-7; 11 bases map to TRBD2. This CDR3 has 15 amino acids. V lost 5 bases, J lost 2 bases, and 5 bases stayed unmatched. The germline gives CDR1 MNHEY, CDR2 SMNVEV (reference sequence).

V is TRBV2 and J is TRBJ1-1; D is unresolved. The germline V gene encodes CDR1 SNHLY and CDR2 FYNNEI. Trimming took 5 bases from V and 8 from J, leaving 9 bases between them. The CDR3 totals 11 residues. CDR3: CASSTEREAFF. The CDR3 bases are TGTGCCAGCAGTACAGAAAGGGAAGCTTTCTTT. Together with reference TRBV2 and TRBJ1-1, the CDR3 gives the full variable domain: EPEVTQTPSHQVTQMGQEVILRCVPISNHLYFYWYRQILGQKVEFLVSFYNNEISEKSEIFDDQFSVERPDGSNFTLKIRSTKLEDSAMYFCASSTEREAFFGQGTRLTVV.